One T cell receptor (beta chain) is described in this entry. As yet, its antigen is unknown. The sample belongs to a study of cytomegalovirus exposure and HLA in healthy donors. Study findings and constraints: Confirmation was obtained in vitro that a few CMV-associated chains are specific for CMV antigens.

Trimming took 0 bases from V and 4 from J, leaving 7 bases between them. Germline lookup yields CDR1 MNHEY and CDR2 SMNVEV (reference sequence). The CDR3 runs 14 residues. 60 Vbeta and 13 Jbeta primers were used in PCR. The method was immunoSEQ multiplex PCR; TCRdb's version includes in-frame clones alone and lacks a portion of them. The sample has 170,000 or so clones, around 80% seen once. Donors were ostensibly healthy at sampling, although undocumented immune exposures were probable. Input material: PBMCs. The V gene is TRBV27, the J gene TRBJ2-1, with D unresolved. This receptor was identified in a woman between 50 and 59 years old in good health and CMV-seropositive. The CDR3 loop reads CASSLSEIYNEQFF. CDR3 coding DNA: TGTGCCAGCAGTTTATCGGAGATATACAATGAGCAGTTCTTC.